The 9 T cell receptor beta chains given below trace back to one sample, sequenced in a study of cytomegalovirus exposure and HLA in healthy donors. 13 Jbeta primers and 60 Vbeta primers were used for the PCR. Clones were read by immunoSEQ multiplex PCR, and TCRdb kept only the in-frame ones, dropping some. The table lists under 150,000 clones, approximately 71% of them singletons, with approximately 0.94% in the top ten. The sample consisted of PBMCs. The receptors derive from a woman in her sixties or seventies in good health and CMV-seronegative.

The J gene is TRBJ2-3, the V gene TRBV18; 11 bases agree with TRBD2. The J segment lost 4 bases and the V segment lost 6 bases, leaving 6 bases of the junction unmatched. Germline lookup yields CDR1 KGHSH and CDR2 LQKENI. This CDR3 has 15 amino acids. The CDR3 sequence is CASSPGLAAADTQYF. For the CDR3, the DNA is TGTGCCAGCTCGCCGGGACTAGCGGCAGCAGATACGCAGTATTTT. Together with reference TRBV18 and TRBJ2-3, the CDR3 gives the full variable domain: NAGVMQNPRHLVRRRGQEARLRCSPMKGHSHVYWYRQLPEEGLKFMVYLQKENIIDESGMPKERFSAEFPKEGPSILRIQQVVRGDSAAYFCASSPGLAAADTQYFGPGTRLTVL.

CDR3 DNA: TGTGCCAGCAGTCCAAGGTTGGGGAGGTTCGGCGCGAACACTGAAGCTTTCTTT. Translated: CASSPRLGRFGANTEAFF. This rearrangement joins TRBV28 to TRBJ1-1; D remains unclear. Germline lookup yields CDR1 MDHEN and CDR2 SYDVKM. This CDR3 comprises 18 residues. The V end was cut by 5 bases, the J end by 1 base, with 23 bases between.

This chain links TRBV30 with TRBJ2-1; 8 bases are a match to TRBD2. The CDR3 loop spans 15 amino acids. Germline V CDR1 and CDR2: GTSNPN, SVGIG (reference sequence). V dropped 0 bases and J dropped 7; count of bases not matched to a gene: 8. CDR3 coding DNA: TGTGCCTGGAGTGTACGCGGGGGGCGGATGAATGAGCAGTTCTTC. Translating it yields CAWSVRGGRMNEQFF. Combining the CDR3 with reference TRBV30 and TRBJ2-1 gives the whole variable domain SQTIHQWPATLVQPVGSPLSLECTVEGTSNPNLYWYRQAAGRGLQLLFYSVGIGQISSEVPQNLSASRPQDRQFILSSKKLLLSDSGFYLCAWSVRGGRMNEQFFGPGTRLTVL.

The gene calls are TRBV5-4 and TRBJ2-2; tentatively, D is TRBD1 (6 bases). Germline V gene data show CDR1 as SGHNT and CDR2 as YYREEE (reference sequence). The CDR3 runs to 16 residues. V gave up 4 bases and J gave up 4 bases, with 17 bases separating them. CDR3 loop: CASSPFGEGVTGELFF. The CDR3 bases are TGTGCCAGCAGCCCGTTCGGAGAGGGGGTCACCGGGGAGCTGTTTTTT.

The gene calls are TRBV28 and TRBJ1-5, with 8 positions matching TRBD1. Losses at the gene ends were 3 bases for V and 4 bases for J; bases not matched to a gene: 17. The germline CDR1 and CDR2 sequences are MDHEN and SYDVKM. CDR3 length: 19 amino acids. The CDR3 reads CASSFLGDRSIDRNQPQHF. In DNA form, the CDR3 reads TGTGCCAGCAGTTTTCTGGGGGACAGGTCTATTGATAGGAATCAGCCCCAGCATTTT.

This chain uses TRBV2 with TRBJ1-5; D may be TRBD1 (5 bases). V shed 0 bases and J shed 0 bases, with 18 bases lying between them. Germline V gene data show CDR1 as SNHLY and CDR2 as FYNNEI. CDR3 length: 19 amino acids. The chain's CDR3 is CASSEAPVWGQDSNQPQHF. DNA of the CDR3: TGTGCCAGCAGTGAAGCGCCCGTTTGGGGCCAGGATAGCAATCAGCCCCAGCATTTT.

The CDR3: CASSVVNRARYEQYF. DNA for the CDR3: TGTGCCAGCAGCGTAGTAAACAGGGCGAGGTACGAGCAGTACTTC. This chain joins TRBV9 and TRBJ2-7; perhaps TRBD1 as D (6 bases). Looked up from germline, CDR1 is SGDLS and CDR2 is YYNGEE. V lost 0 bases and J 4 bases, leaving 14 bases between the germline ends. The CDR3 sequence is 15 residues long.

The chain combines TRBV28 with TRBJ1-2; tentatively, D is TRBD1 (6 bases). The CDR3 totals 15 residues. CDR1 and CDR2 (germline): MDHEN, SYDVKM. V was clipped by 4 bases and J by 4 bases, with 16 bases between them. CDR3 in DNA: TGTGCCAGCAGTTCCCCCGCAGGGGCAATCTATGGCTACACCTTC. Translating it yields CASSSPAGAIYGYTF.

The rearrangement joins TRBV6-1 to TRBJ2-2; D is uncertain. Germline CDR1 reads MNHNS; CDR2 reads SASEGT. Trimming left V 6 bases short and J 4 bases short, with 15 bases between. The CDR3 sequence is 15 residues long. The CDR3 DNA reads TGTGCCAGCAGAGGAGTCTACGGCAGCACCGGGGAGCTGTTTTTT. Amino acid sequence: CASRGVYGSTGELFF.